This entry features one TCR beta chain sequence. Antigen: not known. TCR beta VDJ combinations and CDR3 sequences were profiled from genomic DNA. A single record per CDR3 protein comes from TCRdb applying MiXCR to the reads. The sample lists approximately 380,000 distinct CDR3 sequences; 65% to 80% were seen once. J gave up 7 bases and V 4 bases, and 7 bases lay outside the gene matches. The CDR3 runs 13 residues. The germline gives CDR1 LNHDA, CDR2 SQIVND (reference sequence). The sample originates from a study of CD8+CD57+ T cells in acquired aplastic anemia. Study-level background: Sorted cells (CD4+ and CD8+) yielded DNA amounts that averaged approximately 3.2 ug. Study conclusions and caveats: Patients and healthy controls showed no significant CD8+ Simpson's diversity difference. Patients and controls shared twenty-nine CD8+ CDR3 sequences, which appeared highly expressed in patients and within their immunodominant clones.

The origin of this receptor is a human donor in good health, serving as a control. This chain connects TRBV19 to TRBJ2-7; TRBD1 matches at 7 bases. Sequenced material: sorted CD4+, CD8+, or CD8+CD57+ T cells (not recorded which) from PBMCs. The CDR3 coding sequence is TGTGCCAGTAGTACCAGGGGGTCGGGAGAGCAGTACTTC. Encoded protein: CASSTRGSGEQYF.